The 14 T cell receptor beta chains below all came from one sample that was sequenced in a study of vaccination and CD4 T cells after COVID-19. No antigen is known for these receptors. This sample's treatment: roughly 10-day PBMC culture with coronavirus spike peptide pools or control peptides (ViraFEST assay). The unexposed donor gave CD4+ T cells before the COVID-19 pandemic (2011-2018). Cultured CD4+ T cell DNA was sequenced using the Oncomine TCR Beta short-read assay. TCRdb called the PCR reads again in MiXCR, with one record for every CDR3 protein. Among 8,500 to 9,500 distinct CDR3 sequences, around 45% were seen once, and the ten largest hold 11%. The sequenced material came from CD4+ T cells from blood, cultured in vitro. The receptors stem from a human donor in good health.

The gene calls are TRBV11-2 and TRBJ1-1; TRBD1 aligns across 10 bases. Germline V gives CDR1 SGHAT, CDR2 FQNNGV. Trimming at V came to 5 bases and at J to 11 bases, leaving 14 bases not matched to a gene. This CDR3 region has 15 residues. This CDR3 is CASSLTGGAELEAFF. CDR3 nucleotides: TGTGCCAGCAGCCTGACAGGGGGCGCGGAGTTGGAGGCTTTCTTT.

The V call is TRBV5-1, the J call TRBJ2-6; D is unresolved. V gave up 2 bases and J gave up 4 bases, with 4 bases separating them. CDR3 size: 13 residues. Germline V gene data show CDR1 as SGHRS and CDR2 as YFSETQ. The CDR3 nucleotides are TGCGCCAGCAGCTTTGCGGGGGCCAACGTCCTGACTTTC. It codes for CASSFAGANVLTF.

The chain is built from TRBV28 and TRBJ2-4, with a weak D call TRBD2 (5 bases). Germline loops: CDR1 MDHEN, CDR2 SYDVKM. This CDR3 spans 13 amino acids. V was cut by 6 bases and J by 6 bases, with 12 bases left in between. The CDR3 nucleotides are TGTGCCAGCAGATTCGACGGGGTAAACATTCAGTACTTC. Its protein product is CASRFDGVNIQYF.

V and J are TRBV11-2 and TRBJ1-2; perhaps TRBD1 as D (6 bases). Germline CDR1 reads SGHAT; CDR2 reads FQNNGV. Trimming cost V 3 bases and J 2 bases, with 16 bases left between them. The CDR3 runs 16 residues. CDR3 amino acids: CASSFGPAGVNYGYTF. CDR3 bases: TGTGCCAGCAGCTTCGGGCCAGCAGGGGTCAACTATGGCTACACCTTC.

This clonotype was picked up one time. The rearrangement links TRBV6-5 to TRBJ2-3; 8 nucleotides match TRBD2. CDR3 size: 17 residues. Looked up from germline, CDR1 is MNHEY and CDR2 is SVGAGI. Trimming removed 0 bases from V and 1 base from J; junction bases left unmatched: 6. The CDR3 loop is CASSYSTGGLGTDTQYF. CDR3 in DNA: TGTGCCAGCAGTTACTCGACGGGGGGGCTAGGCACAGATACGCAGTATTTT.

The genes are TRBV9 and TRBJ1-3; 9 bases agree with TRBD1. CDR3 length equals 15 residues. Germline CDR1 is SGDLS and CDR2 is YYNGEE. J lost 8 bases, V lost 4 bases, and 10 bases had no gene match. CDR3 nucleotides: TGTGCCAGCAGCTCCGGGGACAGGGAGGGGGACACCATATATTTT. This gives the protein CASSSGDREGDTIYF. The whole variable domain, filled in from reference TRBV9 and TRBJ1-3, reads DSGVTQTPKHLITATGQRVTLRCSPRSGDLSVYWYQQSLDQGLQFLIQYYNGEERAKGNILERFSAQQFPDLHSELNLSSLELGDSALYFCASSSGDREGDTIYFGEGSWLTVV.

This chain uses TRBV24-1 with TRBJ1-2; D is uncertain. Trimming stripped 3 bases from V and 8 bases from J, with 15 bases between. Germline values: CDR1 KGHDR, CDR2 SFDVKD. This CDR3 spans 14 amino acids. CDR3 DNA sequence: TGTGCCACCAGTGATGTCGGACGGTTGAGGGGCTACACCTTC. As protein: CATSDVGRLRGYTF.

This clonotype was counted between two and nine times. V is TRBV20-1 and J is TRBJ1-4, with 7 positions matching TRBD1. The V gene's germline CDR1 is DFQATT and CDR2 SNEGSKA (reference sequence). The V and J ends lost 0 bases and 7 bases, in that order; junction bases with no gene match: 11. The CDR3 totals 16 residues. CDR3: CSARDTADRDGEKLFF. CDR3 in DNA: TGCAGTGCTAGAGATACCGCCGACAGGGACGGTGAAAAACTGTTTTTT.

This clonotype was observed a few times. V is TRBV20-1 and J is TRBJ1-6; D gene ambiguous. V lost 0 bases and J lost 9, with 12 bases in between. This CDR3 spans 14 amino acids. The V gene's germline CDR1 is DFQATT and CDR2 SNEGSKA (reference sequence). Here the CDR3 reads CSARELWAASPLHF. In DNA form, the CDR3 reads TGCAGTGCTAGAGAGTTGTGGGCAGCTTCACCCCTCCACTTT.

This sequence joins TRBV12-3 or TRBV12-4 and TRBJ1-1; a possible D gene is TRBD1 (6 bases). V lost 8 bases, J lost 0 bases, and 10 bases lay in between. CDR3 size: 13 residues. The DNA for the CDR3 is TGTGCCAGCGGACAGCGAATGAACACTGAAGCTTTCTTT. The encoded protein is CASGQRMNTEAFF.

This clonotype was detected a few times. The chain joins TRBV6-2 or TRBV6-3 to TRBJ1-5; 9 bases line up with TRBD1. Germline CDR1 and CDR2: MNHEY and SVGEGT. This CDR3 has 16 residues. The V gene end was trimmed by 6 bases and the J gene end by 5 bases; junction bases not matched to a gene: 11. The CDR3 sequence is CASRPAGQGPDQPQHF. The CDR3 coding sequence is TGTGCCAGCAGGCCAGCCGGACAGGGGCCGGATCAGCCCCAGCATTTT.

In this sample, this clonotype turned up a few times. The CDR3 is CASSKERGYGYTF. The CDR3 DNA reads TGTGCCAGCAGTAAAGAAAGGGGATATGGCTACACCTTC. This sequence joins TRBV7-2 and TRBJ1-2; D possibly corresponds to TRBD1 (5 bases). V was clipped by 6 bases and J by 5 bases, with 13 bases between them. The germline CDR1 and CDR2 sequences are SGHTA and FQGNSA. There are 13 residues in the CDR3.

The chain is built from TRBV15 and TRBJ1-5; D is unresolved. V was cut by 1 base and J by 5 bases, with 6 bases left in between. The CDR3 sequence is 13 residues long. CDR1 LNHNV and CDR2 YYDKDF come from the germline V gene (reference sequence). The CDR3 protein is CATSRGVDQPQHF. CDR3 DNA sequence: TGTGCCACCAGCAGAGGAGTTGATCAGCCCCAGCATTTT. Drawing the rest from reference TRBV15 and TRBJ1-5, the complete variable domain is DAMVIQNPRYQVTQFGKPVTLSCSQTLNHNVMYWYQQKSSQAPKLLFHYYDKDFNNEADTPDNFQSRRPNTSFCFLDIRSPGLGDTAMYLCATSRGVDQPQHFGDGTRLSIL.

This clonotype was seen a handful of times. V gene TRBV11-3 combines with J gene TRBJ1-5; D is possibly TRBD1 (5 bases). V was trimmed by 0 bases and J by 1 base, leaving 22 bases between them. Germline V gives CDR1 SGHNT, CDR2 YENEEA. This CDR3 is built from 20 residues. The CDR3 DNA follows: TGTGCCAGCAGCTTAGATTCGGGGCAGGGAGGTGGCGGGAGCAATCAGCCCCAGCATTTT. Protein product: CASSLDSGQGGGGSNQPQHF.